These 30 T cell receptor beta chains were sequenced from one sample in a study of CD8 T cells in Susac syndrome. With random hexamers, roughly 0.45 to 1 ug RNA was reverse transcribed. TCRdb re-derived calls from the immunoSEQ multiplex PCR reads in MiXCR, one entry per CDR3 protein. Found here are 200,000 or so distinct CDR3 sequences, 85% to 95% of them singletons; the top ten hold around 0.16%. Sequenced: CD8+ T cells from PBMCs. These receptors were taken from a human donor with Susac syndrome.

The chain combines TRBV20-1 with TRBJ1-5, with D uncertain. The CDR3 loop spans 15 amino acids. Germline V gene sequence: CDR1 DFQATT, CDR2 SNEGSKA (reference sequence). The V end was cut by 1 base, the J end by 0 bases, with 10 bases between. The CDR3 region has the DNA TGCAGTGCTAGAGCCTCACAGTATAGCAATCAGCCCCAGCATTTT. This translates into CSARASQYSNQPQHF.

The chain carries TRBV20-1 and TRBJ2-1; D is possibly TRBD1 or TRBD2 (6 bases each). Germline lookup yields CDR1 DFQATT and CDR2 SNEGSKA (reference sequence). The CDR3 covers 14 residues. V lost 5 bases and J 8 bases, leaving 19 bases between the germline ends. This chain's CDR3 is CSAAEERGVDEQFF. The CDR3, as DNA: TGCAGTGCTGCCGAGGAAAGGGGGGTCGATGAGCAGTTCTTC.

J is TRBJ2-1 and V is TRBV6-1, with a weak D call TRBD1 (5 bases). V shed 7 bases and J shed 0 bases, with 7 bases lying between them. Germline CDR1 is MNHNS and CDR2 is SASEGT. The CDR3 is made up of 13 amino acids. The CDR3: CASTDSSYNEQFF. CDR3 in DNA: TGTGCCAGCACCGACAGCTCCTACAATGAGCAGTTCTTC.

J is TRBJ1-5 and V is TRBV5-6; a possible D gene is TRBD1 (5 bases). V gave up 4 bases and J gave up 5 bases, with 16 bases separating them. Germline values: CDR1 SGHDT, CDR2 YYEEEE. This CDR3 is built from 15 residues. The CDR3 reads CASSAIIQGDQPQHF. In DNA form, the CDR3 reads TGTGCCAGCAGCGCGATCATCCAGGGTGATCAGCCCCAGCATTTT.

J is TRBJ1-1 and V is TRBV13, with unresolved D. CDR1 is PRHDT and CDR2 is FYEKMQ in the germline V gene (reference sequence). Trimming removed 8 bases from V and 1 base from J, with 8 bases in between. This CDR3 is built from 12 residues. DNA for the CDR3: TGTGCCAGCGCGATAGGGAACACTGAAGCTTTCTTT. Amino acids: CASAIGNTEAFF.

The chain recombines TRBV5-1 with TRBJ2-7, with D hard to call. CDR1 and CDR2 from the germline V gene are SGHRS and YFSETQ. The CDR3 is made up of 13 amino acids. V was pared by 0 bases and J by 7 bases, with 11 bases between. The CDR3 sequence: CASSLEGTSEQYF. CDR3 sequence (DNA): TGCGCCAGCAGCTTGGAGGGCACGAGTGAGCAGTACTTC.

This clonotype was observed once. V and J are TRBV6-5 and TRBJ2-1; TRBD1 matches at 9 bases. Germline loops: CDR1 MNHEY, CDR2 SVGAGI. The CDR3 consists of 16 residues. V trimming: 5 bases; J trimming: 0 bases; junction bases outside the gene matches: 5. CDR3 DNA: TGTGCCAGCAGTCTACAGGGGGCAATCTCCTACAATGAGCAGTTCTTC. Amino acid sequence: CASSLQGAISYNEQFF.

DNA for the CDR3: TGTGCCAGCAGTGTACTAGCGGGAGGGCTACATGATGAGCAGTTCTTC. Protein: CASSVLAGGLHDEQFF. The chain carries TRBV12-3 or TRBV12-4 and TRBJ2-1; 13 nucleotides match TRBD2. V shed 5 bases, J shed 8 bases, and the junction held 9 bases outside the gene matches. The CDR3 length is 16 residues.

J is TRBJ2-1 and V is TRBV7-3, with 12 nucleotides matching TRBD2. Germline CDR1 reads SGHTA; CDR2 reads FQGTGA. This CDR3 is 14 amino acids long. Germline trimming cut 3 bases from V and 9 bases from J; bases unmatched to any gene: 3. In nucleotides, the CDR3 is TGTGCCAGCAGCTTGACTAGCGGGAGCTCTGAGCAGTTCTTC. This codes for CASSLTSGSSEQFF.

The chain combines TRBV27 with TRBJ1-2; TRBD1 matches 10 bases. V was clipped by 0 bases and J by 2 bases; unmatched bases: 3. Germline V gene lookup returns CDR1 MNHEY and CDR2 SMNVEV (reference sequence). This CDR3 has 16 amino acids. CDR3 amino acids: CASSLSAGQGNYGYTF. The CDR3 DNA follows: TGTGCCAGCAGTTTATCGGCGGGACAGGGGAACTATGGCTACACCTTC.

This sequence joins TRBV11-2 and TRBJ1-4; TRBD1 matches at 9 bases. There are 14 residues in the CDR3. V gave up 2 bases and J gave up 10 bases; unmatched junction bases: 5. Germline assignment: CDR1 SGHAT and CDR2 FQNNGV. CDR3 protein: CASSLYRGHGKLFF. For the CDR3, the DNA is TGTGCCAGCAGCTTATACAGGGGGCATGGAAAACTGTTTTTT. The whole variable domain, filled in from reference TRBV11-2 and TRBJ1-4, reads EAGVAQSPRYKIIEKRQSVAFWCNPISGHATLYWYQQILGQGPKLLIQFQNNGVVDDSQLPKDRFSAERLKGVDSTLKIQPAKLEDSAVYLCASSLYRGHGKLFFGSGTQLSVL.

The chain employs TRBV5-5 and TRBJ1-2, with D possibly being TRBD1 (5 bases). This CDR3 has 15 amino acids. Germline CDR1 is SGHKS and CDR2 is YYEKEE (reference sequence). Trimming stripped 2 bases from V and 1 base from J, with 12 bases between. The CDR3 spells CASSFLEGFNYGYTF. CDR3 sequence (DNA): TGTGCCAGCAGCTTTCTTGAGGGGTTTAACTATGGCTACACCTTC.

The genes are TRBV7-9 and TRBJ1-5; TRBD1 aligns across 7 bases. The length of the CDR3 is 12 residues. Germline V CDR1 and CDR2: SEHNR, FQNEAQ (reference sequence). V was pared by 5 bases and J by 5 bases, with 0 bases of the junction left unmatched. In DNA form, the CDR3 reads TGTGCCAGCAGCGACAGGGATCAGCCCCAGCATTTT. Translation gives CASSDRDQPQHF.

The chain links TRBV7-9 to TRBJ1-1; D unresolved. Germline CDR1 and CDR2: SEHNR and FQNEAQ (reference sequence). The germline V and J ends were trimmed by 4 bases and 3 bases, with 9 bases remaining between them. The CDR3 runs 13 residues. CDR3 region: CASSSTMDTEAFF. The CDR3 nucleotides are TGTGCCAGCAGCTCCACTATGGACACTGAAGCTTTCTTT.

The CDR3 nucleotides are TGTGCCAGCAGCCGAGGGGACCTCTCCTACGAGCAGTACTTC. Translation gives CASSRGDLSYEQYF. The rearrangement uses TRBV5-6 and TRBJ2-7; tentatively, D is TRBD1 or TRBD2 (5 bases each). V was clipped by 4 bases and J by 0 bases, with 11 bases between them. This CDR3 has 14 amino acids. CDR1 SGHDT and CDR2 YYEEEE come from the germline V gene.

The chain employs TRBV14 and TRBJ2-3; TRBD2 matches 11 bases. Trimming cost V 2 bases and J 10 bases; bases outside gene matches: 8. CDR3 length: 15 amino acids. Germline loops: CDR1 SGHDN, CDR2 FVKESK. The CDR3 bases are TGTGCCAGCAGCCAACTAGCGGGAGGTGGAGTGGCGCAGTATTTT. Residues: CASSQLAGGGVAQYF. Full variable domain (outside the CDR3, taken from reference TRBV14 and TRBJ2-3): EAGVTQFPSHSVIEKGQTVTLRCDPISGHDNLYWYRRVMGKEIKFLLHFVKESKQDESGMPNNRFLAERTGGTYSTLKVQPAELEDSGVYFCASSQLAGGGVAQYFGPGTRLTVL.

The chain uses TRBV9 and TRBJ1-1; 7 bases match TRBD1. Trimming removed 3 bases from V and 5 bases from J; junction bases left unmatched: 10. Germline CDR1 is SGDLS and CDR2 is YYNGEE. This CDR3 is built from 15 residues. The CDR3 spells CASSAPPTGRTEAFF. The CDR3 region has the DNA TGTGCCAGCAGCGCCCCTCCGACAGGGAGGACTGAAGCTTTCTTT.

This chain links TRBV30 with TRBJ2-5; 10 bases match TRBD2. Germline V gives CDR1 GTSNPN, CDR2 SVGIG (reference sequence). The CDR3 totals 12 residues. V lost 7 bases and J lost 7; bases outside the gene matches: 6. The CDR3 loop is CASERGGVTQYF. DNA of the CDR3: TGTGCCTCAGAGCGGGGGGGCGTGACCCAGTACTTC.

This chain's CDR3 is CASSFGESYEQYF. CDR3 nucleotides: TGTGCCAGCAGTTTCGGGGAGTCCTACGAGCAGTACTTC. This chain uses TRBV12-3 or TRBV12-4 with TRBJ2-7, with a weak D call TRBD2 (5 bases). The CDR3 extends over 13 amino acids. Between the trimmed V and J ends, which lost 3 bases and 1 base, there was a span of 7 bases.

Only a few counts were recorded for this clonotype. The J gene is TRBJ2-7, the V gene TRBV27, with D possibly TRBD2 on 5 matching bases. CDR3 size: 13 residues. V lost 5 bases and J lost 3, with 11 bases in between. The germline V gene encodes CDR1 MNHEY and CDR2 SMNVEV (reference sequence). This chain's CDR3 is CASSLTTNYEQYF. For the CDR3, the DNA is TGTGCCAGCAGTCTGACTACCAACTACGAGCAGTACTTC.

This sequence joins TRBV12-3 or TRBV12-4 and TRBJ2-3; no clear D gene. V was trimmed by 4 bases and J by 4 bases, leaving 21 bases between them. This CDR3 is 17 amino acids long. The CDR3 DNA follows: TGTGCCAGCAGTTGGGTTGTTAGGTCTGAAAGGGCAGATACGCAGTATTTT. It specifies CASSWVVRSERADTQYF.

The chain is built from TRBV10-2 and TRBJ1-6, with D possibly being TRBD1 (5 bases). The V end was cut by 3 bases, the J end by 8 bases, with 11 bases between. This CDR3 region has 14 residues. Germline V CDR1 and CDR2: WSHSY, SAAADI. DNA of the CDR3: TGCGCCAGCAGTGACGGGGGAATGCATTCACCCCTCCACTTT. Translated: CASSDGGMHSPLHF.

V and J are TRBV24-1 and TRBJ2-5, with D perhaps assigned TRBD1 or TRBD2 (5 bases each). In germline, CDR1 is KGHDR, CDR2 SFDVKD. The CDR3 contains 12 residues. The ends were cut back, 3 bases at V and 7 bases at J, with 8 bases in the middle. This CDR3 is CATSDHGGTQYF. The DNA of the CDR3 is TGTGCCACCAGTGATCATGGGGGGACCCAGTACTTC.

The V gene is TRBV19, the J gene TRBJ2-1; 14 bases line up with TRBD2. V dropped 7 bases and J dropped 9; count of bases not matched to a gene: 5. The CDR3 is 14 amino acids. Germline V CDR1 and CDR2: LNHDA, SQIVND (reference sequence). DNA for the CDR3: TGTGCCAGTAAGGGACTAGCGGGAGTGGGTGAGCAGTTCTTC. Translation gives CASKGLAGVGEQFF.

This clonotype showed up just once. The chain is built from TRBV29-1 and TRBJ1-1; D possibly corresponds to TRBD1 (5 bases). The CDR3 is made up of 12 amino acids. With 5 bases removed from V and 5 bases from J, the gap between germline ends came to 12 bases. Per germline, CDR1 SQVTM and CDR2 ANQGSEA. The CDR3 bases are TGCAGCGTTCGGGACGGGGGAACTGAAGCTTTCTTT. The encoded protein is CSVRDGGTEAFF.

This chain connects TRBV7-6 to TRBJ2-3; D remains ambiguous. V lost 5 bases to trimming and J lost 0 bases, with 9 bases between them. The length of the CDR3 is 14 residues. CDR1 is SGHVS and CDR2 is FNYEAQ in the germline V gene. CDR3 in amino acids: CASSPDPSTDTQYF. The DNA for the CDR3 is TGTGCCAGCAGCCCGGACCCTAGCACAGATACGCAGTATTTT.

V and J are TRBV18 and TRBJ2-1, with D possibly being TRBD1 (6 bases). Per germline, CDR1 KGHSH and CDR2 LQKENI. V was pared by 4 bases and J by 8 bases, with 18 bases between. This CDR3 is 15 amino acids long. The CDR3 coding sequence is TGTGCCAGCTCACACCAGGGGAACCCGGGCGATGAGCAGTTCTTC. Translation gives CASSHQGNPGDEQFF.

The chain is built from TRBV3-1 and TRBJ2-7; D gene ambiguous. V shed 3 bases and J shed 4 bases, with 7 bases lying between them. CDR1 is LGHDT, CDR2 YNNKEL, per germline (reference sequence). This CDR3 spans 12 amino acids. In nucleotides, the CDR3 is TGTGCCAGCAGCCAGGTTGCTTACGAGCAGTACTTC. Translating it yields CASSQVAYEQYF.

This chain connects TRBV27 to TRBJ2-3; D tentatively fits TRBD1 or TRBD2 (5 bases each). Trimming cost V 0 bases and J 5 bases, with 12 bases left between them. The CDR3 loop spans 15 amino acids. Germline V gene sequence: CDR1 MNHEY, CDR2 SMNVEV (reference sequence). This CDR3 is CASSLSWGREDTQYF. Here the CDR3 DNA reads TGTGCCAGCAGTTTATCTTGGGGCCGGGAAGATACGCAGTATTTT.

For this clonotype: One junction end does not reproduce the germline sequence, and a read error may be involved. The rearrangement links TRBV20-1 to TRBJ2-7, with a possible D match to TRBD1 (6 bases). CDR1 DFQATT and CDR2 SNEGSKA come from the germline V gene (reference sequence). This CDR3 has 15 residues. The CDR3 DNA sequence: TGCAGTGCGAGAGCCCAAGGGGGAAATCACTACGAGCAGTACTTC. This encodes CSARAQGGNHYEQYF.